This T cell receptor beta chain originates from a study of T cell responses to AZD1222 COVID-19 vaccine. Overall study results and limits: Spike was spanned by vaccine-associated CD4 TCRs, with dominance at 160-218 and 743-854. Among those given AZD1222, only six were seropositive at baseline. Once two AZD1222 doses were given, Spike-specific TCR breadth and depth went up.

Comments on this clone: No antigen is known for it.

Sequenced by immunoSEQ multiplex PCR; TCRdb stores in-frame clones only, minus some. This table has about 110,000 clones, 80% to 90% appearing once. There are 19 residues in the CDR3. Germline CDR1 and CDR2: SGDLS and YYNGEE. V trimming: 0 bases; J trimming: 7 bases; junction bases outside the gene matches: 19. The sample in question was peripheral blood, obtained on day 0 of AZD1222 vaccination. This TCR was recovered from an adult in good health. The chain combines TRBV9 with TRBJ1-2, with 9 bases fitting TRBD1. The chain's CDR3 is CASSVDLGPPGQGDPGYTF. The CDR3 DNA sequence: TGTGCCAGCAGCGTAGATCTGGGGCCTCCGGGACAGGGAGATCCTGGCTACACCTTC.